This T cell receptor beta chain was recovered during a study of PD-L1 blockade in urothelial cancer. Regarding time point: peripheral blood 6 weeks after treatment start. Sequencing used immunoSEQ multiplex PCR; TCRdb keeps in-frame clones, though not all of them. The profile shows around 93,000 clones, roughly 85% of them singletons. This receptor was taken from a man aged 65 to 85 with urothelial cancer. The input for sequencing was PBMCs, taken around atezolizumab (anti-PD-L1) treatment.

In DNA form, the CDR3 reads TGTGCCAGCAGCCTAGGGGCGACAGATACGCAGTATTTT. Translated: CASSLGATDTQYF. The chain employs TRBV7-2 and TRBJ2-3, with D tentatively TRBD1 (5 bases). The CDR3 is made up of 13 amino acids. Germline V gives CDR1 SGHTA, CDR2 FQGNSA. With 5 bases removed from V and 3 bases from J, the gap between germline ends came to 9 bases. The full variable domain, completed using reference TRBV7-2 and TRBJ2-3, is GAGVSQSPSNKVTEKGKDVELRCDPISGHTALYWYRQSLGQGLEFLIYFQGNSAPDKSGLPSDRFSAERTGGSVSTLTIQRTQQEDSAVYLCASSLGATDTQYFGPGTRLTVL.